This entry lists 27 T cell receptor beta chains sequenced from one sample in a study of CD8+ T cells in alopecia areata. Sequencing used cDNA as its template, made by extracting RNA and reverse transcribing it. Some clones are missing from TCRdb's copy, which holds only in-frame ones; the method was immunoSEQ multiplex PCR. The table lists 100,000 to 130,000 clones, under 65% of them singletons. The material sequenced was NKG2D-low CD8+ T cells sorted from blood. The receptors come from a human donor with alopecia areata.

The chain joins TRBV4-1 to TRBJ2-5; D uncertain. The CDR3 loop spans 15 amino acids. Germline V gene lookup returns CDR1 MGHRA and CDR2 YSYEKL. Deletions cut 0 bases from V and 3 bases from J, with 11 bases between. In nucleotides, the CDR3 is TGCGCCAGCAGCCAAGAGGGATTTCTCGAAGAGACCCAGTACTTC. It encodes CASSQEGFLEETQYF.

The chain uses TRBV13 and TRBJ2-3; D is uncertain. Germline V gene sequence: CDR1 PRHDT, CDR2 FYEKMQ (reference sequence). This CDR3 is built from 11 residues. V was clipped by 8 bases and J by 3 bases, with 6 bases between them. The CDR3 here is CASGLTDTQYF. The CDR3 coding sequence is TGTGCCAGCGGGTTGACAGATACGCAGTATTTT. The whole variable domain, filled in from reference TRBV13 and TRBJ2-3, reads AAGVIQSPRHLIKEKRETATLKCYPIPRHDTVYWYQQGPGQDPQFLISFYEKMQSDKGSIPDRFSAQQFSDYHSELNMSSLELGDSALYFCASGLTDTQYFGPGTRLTVL.

The J gene is TRBJ2-7, the V gene TRBV15; weak D call: TRBD2 (6 bases). Germline V CDR1 and CDR2: LNHNV, YYDKDF (reference sequence). V was cut by 1 base and J by 6 bases, with 16 bases left in between. This CDR3 is built from 15 residues. The CDR3 loop is CATSRVSPTEGEQYF. In DNA form, the CDR3 reads TGTGCCACCAGCAGAGTGAGTCCGACGGAGGGCGAGCAGTACTTC.

This rearrangement joins TRBV2 to TRBJ1-1, with D possibly being TRBD1 (5 bases). Trimming cost V 5 bases and J 4 bases, with 14 bases left between them. Looked up from germline, CDR1 is SNHLY and CDR2 is FYNNEI. CDR3 length: 14 amino acids. The CDR3 spells CASSSLGAPTEAFF. The DNA of the CDR3 is TGTGCCAGCAGTTCGCTCGGGGCCCCCACTGAAGCTTTCTTT.

The J gene is TRBJ1-1, the V gene TRBV9, with D perhaps matching TRBD1 (5 bases). The CDR3 totals 12 residues. Germline CDR1 SGDLS, CDR2 YYNGEE. V was cut by 3 bases and J by 4 bases, with 7 bases left in between. The DNA for the CDR3 is TGTGCCAGCAGCGCGGGGCTCACTGAAGCTTTCTTT. Protein product: CASSAGLTEAFF.

The V and J genes are TRBV5-1 and TRBJ1-1; tentative D call: TRBD1 (5 bases). The V gene's germline CDR1 is SGHRS and CDR2 YFSETQ. This CDR3 spans 15 amino acids. V was shortened by 0 bases and J by 1 base, with 10 bases between the two germline ends. The CDR3 protein is CASSLAPGGNTEAFF. CDR3 sequence (DNA): TGCGCCAGCAGCTTGGCGCCGGGGGGGAACACTGAAGCTTTCTTT.

This clone occurred a few times. This chain links TRBV28 with TRBJ2-5, with 7 nucleotides matching TRBD2. V shed 4 bases and J 1 base; nucleotides not matched to a gene: 12. Per the germline V gene, CDR1 is MDHEN and CDR2 is SYDVKM. The CDR3 spans 17 residues. In DNA form, the CDR3 reads TGTGCCAGCAGTTCCATCTTGAGAAGCGGGGCCCAAGAGACCCAGTACTTC. Protein sequence: CASSSILRSGAQETQYF.

The chain has TRBV27 and TRBJ2-1; 8 bases are shared with TRBD2. Germline CDR1 reads MNHEY; CDR2 reads SMNVEV (reference sequence). V shed 2 bases and J 0 bases; nucleotides not matched to a gene: 0. This CDR3 contains 15 residues. The CDR3 DNA reads TGTGCCAGCAGTTTAGCGGGGGGCTCCTACAATGAGCAGTTCTTC. Its translation: CASSLAGGSYNEQFF.

Only one count was recorded for this clone. The chain uses TRBV27 and TRBJ2-1; the D is unclear. The CDR3 contains 17 residues. CDR1 MNHEY and CDR2 SMNVEV come from the germline V gene (reference sequence). Trimming took off 4 bases at V and 7 bases at J, with 23 bases between the two ends. CDR3 amino acids: CASSSPLEESWMNEQFF. The CDR3 DNA sequence: TGTGCCAGCAGTTCACCGCTCGAAGAAAGCTGGATGAATGAGCAGTTCTTC.

The chain uses TRBV30 and TRBJ2-5; no definite D call. Germline V gives CDR1 GTSNPN, CDR2 SVGIG (reference sequence). Trimming stripped 4 bases from V and 5 bases from J, with 11 bases between. The CDR3 contains 12 residues. The CDR3 coding sequence is TGTGCCTGGACGGCGACCCGGGAGACCCAGTACTTC. Translation gives CAWTATRETQYF.

The chain recombines TRBV29-1 with TRBJ2-5; D gene uncertain. CDR3 length: 12 residues. CDR1 is SQVTM and CDR2 is ANQGSEA in the germline V gene. Trimming removed 2 bases at V and 2 bases at J, with 6 bases between. CDR3: CSVEMGQETQYF. CDR3 coding DNA: TGCAGCGTTGAAATGGGGCAAGAGACCCAGTACTTC.

The rearrangement uses TRBV7-9 and TRBJ2-2; no firm D call. Per germline, CDR1 SEHNR and CDR2 FQNEAQ (reference sequence). The CDR3 spans 12 residues. V lost 4 bases, J lost 4 bases, and 4 bases lay in between. The CDR3 spells CASSSSTGELFF. CDR3 DNA: TGTGCCAGCAGCTCGAGCACCGGGGAGCTGTTTTTT.

This chain links TRBV19 with TRBJ2-6, with TRBD1 identical over 10 bases. The CDR3 consists of 16 residues. Germline V gene data show CDR1 as LNHDA and CDR2 as SQIVND (reference sequence). V trimming: 9 bases; J trimming: 0 bases; junction bases outside the gene matches: 5. CDR3 sequence reads: CASAGQGYSGANVLTF. CDR3 nucleotide sequence: TGTGCCAGCGCGGGACAGGGGTACTCTGGGGCCAACGTCCTGACTTTC.

J is TRBJ2-4 and V is TRBV7-8; D gene ambiguous. Germline CDR1 reads SGHVS; CDR2 reads FQNEAQ. V was trimmed by 1 base and J by 6 bases, leaving 13 bases between them. There are 15 residues in the CDR3. The CDR3 loop is CASSLDLGLGNIQYF. As DNA, the CDR3 is TGTGCCAGCAGCTTAGACCTGGGATTAGGAAACATTCAGTACTTC.

Only a few counts were recorded for this clone. This chain uses TRBV7-9 with TRBJ2-5, with TRBD2 matching over 9 bases. This CDR3 contains 15 residues. V shed 5 bases, J shed 3 bases, and the junction held 7 bases outside the gene matches. Per germline, CDR1 SEHNR and CDR2 FQNEAQ (reference sequence). The CDR3 loop is CASSPRLADEETQYF. CDR3 DNA: TGTGCCAGCAGCCCCCGACTAGCGGACGAAGAGACCCAGTACTTC.

The CDR3 region is CASMAYGLGGEKLFF. The CDR3 nucleotides are TGTGCCAGCATGGCGTACGGACTTGGGGGCGAAAAACTGTTTTTT. This chain joins TRBV2 and TRBJ1-4, with a weak D call TRBD1 (6 bases). This CDR3 has 15 residues. In germline, CDR1 is SNHLY, CDR2 FYNNEI. The V and J ends lost 7 bases and 8 bases respectively, with 20 bases between them.

V is TRBV7-2 and J is TRBJ2-1; TRBD2 matches 9 bases. The J segment lost 2 bases and the V segment lost 4 bases, leaving 9 bases of the junction unmatched. There are 17 residues in the CDR3. CDR1 and CDR2 (germline): SGHTA, FQGNSA. The CDR3: CASSWAGTSRAYNEQFF. CDR3 bases: TGTGCCAGCAGCTGGGCCGGGACTAGCAGGGCCTACAATGAGCAGTTCTTC.

This clone has at least ten counts. V is TRBV9 and J is TRBJ2-3, with 9 bases lining up with TRBD2. The CDR3 has 19 amino acids. CDR1 and CDR2 from the germline V gene are SGDLS and YYNGEE. V trimming: 4 bases; J trimming: 2 bases; junction bases outside the gene matches: 17. The DNA for the CDR3 is TGTGCCAGCAGCCCTGGGATTTTTAGCGGGAGCCTTCTCACAGATACGCAGTATTTT. It is translated as CASSPGIFSGSLLTDTQYF.

V gene TRBV29-1 combines with J gene TRBJ2-3, with 9 nucleotides matching TRBD1. The CDR3 spans 13 residues. Germline V lookup: CDR1 SQVTM, CDR2 ANQGSEA. V dropped 7 bases and J dropped 2; count of bases not matched to a gene: 4. The CDR3 DNA follows: TGCAGCGGCCGGGACAGGGACACAGATACGCAGTATTTT. Translated, it gives CSGRDRDTDTQYF.

This clone turned up a few times. Other DNA sequences from this sample encode an identical CDR3 as well. V gene TRBV7-9 combines with J gene TRBJ2-5; D unresolved. CDR1 is SEHNR and CDR2 is FQNEAQ in the germline V gene (reference sequence). CDR3 length: 13 amino acids. Trimming removed 1 base at V and 1 base at J, with 4 bases between. DNA of the CDR3: TGTGCCAGCAGCTTAGTGGGCCAAGAGACCCAGTACTTC. This sequence encodes CASSLVGQETQYF.

CDR3 protein: CASSLNPGLADEQYF. CDR3 DNA sequence: TGTGCCAGCAGCCTAAACCCGGGACTAGCGGACGAGCAGTACTTC. This sequence joins TRBV7-3 and TRBJ2-7; TRBD2 matches at 11 bases. V lost 5 bases, J lost 5 bases, and 8 bases stayed unmatched. Germline V lookup: CDR1 SGHTA, CDR2 FQGTGA. The CDR3 consists of 15 residues.

This clone was found once. The chain joins TRBV29-1 to TRBJ1-1, with D tentatively TRBD1 (6 bases). Trimming shortened V by 4 bases and J by 1 base, and 13 bases separated the two germline ends. Germline assignment: CDR1 SQVTM and CDR2 ANQGSEA. This CDR3 comprises 14 residues. The CDR3: CSVARGGENTEAFF. For the CDR3, the DNA is TGCAGCGTTGCCAGAGGGGGTGAGAACACTGAAGCTTTCTTT.

The CDR3 nucleotides read TGTGCCAGCAGCTTAGTGCGGGCCAAAACAACCCACCGGGGCTATGGCTACACCTTC. Its translation: CASSLVRAKTTHRGYGYTF. The V gene is TRBV7-9, the J gene TRBJ1-2, with unresolved D. CDR1 SEHNR and CDR2 FQNEAQ come from the germline V gene (reference sequence). The CDR3 length is 19 residues. The V end lost 1 base, the J end lost 4 bases, and 25 bases lay between the germline ends.

The gene calls are TRBV4-1 and TRBJ1-4; D might be TRBD1 (5 bases). The germline CDR1 and CDR2 sequences are MGHRA and YSYEKL. This CDR3 is 15 amino acids long. V dropped 1 base and J dropped 0 bases, with 6 bases sitting between them. CDR3 coding DNA: TGCGCCAGCAGCCAAGTGACAGCAACTAATGAAAAACTGTTTTTT. This gives the protein CASSQVTATNEKLFF.

V is TRBV7-6 and J is TRBJ2-1; D might be TRBD1 or TRBD2, each matching 6 bases. Germline CDR1 SGHVS, CDR2 FNYEAQ. Between the trimmed V and J ends, which lost 5 bases and 0 bases, there was a span of 11 bases. The CDR3 runs 15 residues. In DNA, the CDR3 is TGTGCCAGCAGCCCCTCGGGGGCCTCCTACAATGAGCAGTTCTTC. It encodes CASSPSGASYNEQFF.

The J gene is TRBJ2-3, the V gene TRBV10-3; 13 positions agree with TRBD2. The CDR3 contains 18 residues. Germline loops: CDR1 ENHRY, CDR2 SYGVKD. V dropped 11 bases and J dropped 4; count of bases not matched to a gene: 18. The CDR3 protein is CAAPRTSGSRSSADTQYF. CDR3 in DNA: TGTGCCGCCCCCCGGACTAGCGGGAGTCGGAGTTCCGCAGATACGCAGTATTTT.

The chain joins TRBV5-6 to TRBJ1-2; D call uncertain. This CDR3 comprises 17 residues. V lost 0 bases to trimming and J lost 6 bases, with 21 bases between them. Per the germline V gene, CDR1 is SGHDT and CDR2 is YYEEEE. This chain's CDR3 is CASSLAKSSRSTHGYTF. The DNA of the CDR3 is TGTGCCAGCAGCTTGGCCAAGTCAAGTCGGTCGACCCATGGCTACACCTTC.